This T cell receptor beta chain was found in a study of long-term antiretroviral therapy in people with HIV. Sequencing relied on immunoSEQ assay v3.0, run at survey level. Produced via immunoSEQ multiplex PCR; TCRdb's table is partial and in-frame only. The sample consists of 20,000 or so clones, about 88% of them appearing once. The length of the CDR3 is 18 residues. Trimming pared 8 bases from V and 5 bases from J, leaving 30 bases between. Looked up from germline, CDR1 is WSHSY and CDR2 is SAAADI. The TCR was taken from a man aged 18 to 30 with HIV. The chain has TRBV10-2 and TRBJ2-5; D is possibly TRBD2 (6 bases). The input for sequencing was unsorted PBMCs, taken 0.9 years after starting antiretroviral therapy. The CDR3 is CASGGPGGEPRLSETQYF. The DNA for the CDR3 is TGCGCCAGCGGGGGACCCGGGGGAGAACCGCGGCTATCCGAGACCCAGTACTTC.